Listed here is a single TCR beta chain. The entry originates in a study of blood T cell repertoires in COVID-19. The germline gives CDR1 SNHLY, CDR2 FYNNEI. Trimming left V 7 bases short and J 4 bases short, with 19 bases between. The CDR3 spans 15 residues. TCRdb's copy holds only in-frame clones and misses some; the assay was immunoSEQ multiplex PCR. The table lists approximately 440,000 clones, 90% of them singletons. The TCR comes from a man younger than 30 who had recovered from COVID-19. The J gene is TRBJ1-2, the V gene TRBV2; the D gene is possibly TRBD1 (6 bases). The sample taken for sequencing was PBMCs or T cells enriched from blood (not recorded which). The CDR3 loop is CASTPDLPRGYGYTF. DNA for the CDR3: TGTGCCAGCACCCCAGACCTCCCCAGGGGCTATGGCTACACCTTC.